This entry lists 8 T cell receptor beta chains sequenced from one sample in a study of PD-L1 blockade in urothelial cancer. The repertoire was sequenced with immunoSEQ multiplex PCR; TCRdb's copy has only in-frame clones and lacks some. The sample includes about 69,000 clones, roughly 91% of them seen just once. This specimen was PBMCs, taken around atezolizumab (anti-PD-L1) treatment. These receptors all stem from a man between 60 and 70 years old with urothelial cancer.

This sequence joins TRBV27 and TRBJ1-1; 9 positions agree with TRBD1. Germline CDR1 is MNHEY and CDR2 is SMNVEV (reference sequence). V trimming: 0 bases; J trimming: 6 bases; junction bases outside the gene matches: 5. The CDR3 is made up of 15 amino acids. This CDR3 is CASSLSPGTGSEAFF. CDR3 in DNA: TGTGCCAGCAGTTTATCCCCCGGGACAGGGTCTGAAGCTTTCTTT.

This clone was detected only a few times. J is TRBJ1-1 and V is TRBV5-5, with D possibly TRBD1 on 6 matching bases. Deletions cut 0 bases from V and 4 bases from J, with 13 bases between. The CDR3 spans 15 residues. CDR1 is SGHKS, CDR2 YYEKEE, per germline (reference sequence). The CDR3, as DNA: TGTGCCAGCAGCTTGGTAGGGGGAAGGAGCACTGAAGCTTTCTTT. Its protein product is CASSLVGGRSTEAFF.

V and J are TRBV5-1 and TRBJ1-1; tentative D call: TRBD1 (5 bases). The CDR3 runs 16 residues. Germline CDR1 reads SGHRS; CDR2 reads YFSETQ. The V gene lost 0 bases and the J gene lost 5 bases, with 17 bases spanning the gap. CDR3 amino acids: CASSLVGNRGVTEAFF. The CDR3 DNA sequence: TGCGCCAGCAGCTTGGTGGGGAATCGGGGGGTAACTGAAGCTTTCTTT. The full variable domain, with the rest looked up from reference TRBV5-1 and TRBJ1-1, is KAGVTQTPRYLIKTRGQQVTLSCSPISGHRSVSWYQQTPGQGLQFLFEYFSETQRNKGNFPGRFSGRQFSNSRSEMNVSTLELGDSALYLCASSLVGNRGVTEAFFGQGTRLTVV.

The CDR3 loop reads CASSLVGGDNEQFF. DNA of the CDR3: TGTGCCAGCAGCCTAGTAGGGGGAGACAATGAGCAGTTCTTC. V and J are TRBV7-3 and TRBJ2-1; weak D call: TRBD1 (6 bases). This CDR3 is 14 amino acids long. From germline, CDR1 is SGHTA and CDR2 FQGTGA. Trimming left V 5 bases short and J 5 bases short, with 13 bases between.

The rearrangement uses TRBV30 and TRBJ2-1; the match to TRBD2 covers 7 bases. V dropped 2 bases and J dropped 0; count of bases not matched to a gene: 7. The CDR3 extends over 16 amino acids. The germline V gene encodes CDR1 GTSNPN and CDR2 SVGIG (reference sequence). CDR3 loop: CAWSSIGGGSYNEQFF. Written as DNA, the CDR3 is TGTGCCTGGAGTTCTATTGGGGGGGGCTCCTACAATGAGCAGTTCTTC.

The CDR3 protein is CASSKGRGYQPQHF. CDR3 in DNA: TGTGCCAGCAGCAAAGGGCGGGGCTATCAGCCCCAGCATTTT. The chain is built from TRBV21-1 and TRBJ1-5. TRBV21-1 is a known pseudogene. This CDR3 has 14 residues.

The V gene is TRBV27, the J gene TRBJ1-1; D perhaps matches TRBD1 (6 bases). Germline loops: CDR1 MNHEY, CDR2 SMNVEV (reference sequence). With 5 bases removed from V and 2 bases from J, the gap between germline ends came to 15 bases. The CDR3 is made up of 15 amino acids. As DNA, the CDR3 is TGTGCCAGCAGTCCACAACAGGGCCACAACACTGAAGCTTTCTTT. It specifies CASSPQQGHNTEAFF.

The chain carries TRBV6-5 and TRBJ2-2; a weak D match, TRBD1 (6 bases). The germline V gene encodes CDR1 MNHEY and CDR2 SVGAGI. The ends were cut back, 2 bases at V and 5 bases at J, with 15 bases in the middle. The CDR3 extends over 16 amino acids. CDR3 in DNA: TGTGCCAGCAGTTACAGGCAGGGGCTTCGGACCGGGGAGCTGTTTTTT. This codes for CASSYRQGLRTGELFF.